These T cell receptor beta chains were read from a single sample in a study of T cell responses to AZD1222 COVID-19 vaccine. Sequenced by immunoSEQ multiplex PCR; TCRdb stores in-frame clones only, minus some. The repertoire includes tens of thousands of clones, 65% to 85% of them detected once, and roughly 21% sits in the top ten. Sequenced material: peripheral blood, taken on day 0 of AZD1222 vaccination. The receptors stem from an adult in good health. Each CDR3 is given with its conserved first and last residue. D genes are given only for firm matches. Size values are once, few and many counts, or a class for expanded clones, and some rows have none.

V: TRBV30; J: TRBJ2-1; D: .; size: many; CDR3: CASRRGDYNEQFF; DNA: TGTGCCTCTAGGAGGGGGGATTACAATGAGCAGTTCTTC
V: TRBV4-1; J: TRBJ1-2; D: .; size: .; CDR3: CASSQPQGRREGYTF; DNA: TGCGCCAGCAGCCAACCACAGGGTCGGAGAGAGGGCTACACCTTC
V: TRBV7-6; J: TRBJ2-6; D: TRBD1; size: .; CDR3: CASSQGAGGANVLTF; DNA: TGTGCCAGCAGTCAGGGGGCGGGAGGGGCCAACGTCCTGACTTTC
V: TRBV12-3/TRBV12-4; J: TRBJ1-5; D: .; size: .; CDR3: CASTRSNQPQHF; DNA: TGTGCCAGCACCCGTAGCAATCAGCCCCAGCATTTT
V: TRBV19; J: TRBJ2-3; D: TRBD2; size: .; CDR3: CASSLGLAGGRDTQYF; DNA: TGTGCCAGTAGTCTTGGACTAGCGGGAGGTAGGGATACGCAGTATTTT
V: TRBV11-2; J: TRBJ1-5; D: TRBD1; size: .; CDR3: CASSQGTGGPYSNQPQHF; DNA: TGTGCCAGCAGCCAAGGGACAGGGGGACCGTATAGCAATCAGCCCCAGCATTTT
V: TRBV29-1; J: TRBJ2-3; D: .; size: .; CDR3: CSSLSAGTTDTQYF; DNA: TGCAGCTCCCTCTCGGCAGGGACCACAGATACGCAGTATTTT
V: TRBV14; J: TRBJ1-1; D: .; size: .; CDR3: CASRRTAGRGEAFF; DNA: TGTGCCAGCAGACGTACTGCGGGTAGGGGTGAAGCTTTCTTT
V: TRBV6-5; J: TRBJ2-1; D: TRBD2; size: .; CDR3: CASRHREVNEQFF; DNA: TGTGCCAGCAGGCACCGGGAGGTGAATGAGCAGTTCTTC
V: TRBV5-1; J: TRBJ2-5; D: .; size: .; CDR3: CASRRGQGETQYF; DNA: TGCGCCAGCAGACGGGGGCAGGGGGAGACCCAGTACTTC
V: TRBV7-9; J: TRBJ1-1; D: .; size: .; CDR3: CASSKNEAFF; DNA: TGTGCCAGCAGCAAGAATGAAGCTTTCTTT
V: TRBV5-5; J: TRBJ2-3; D: .; size: .; CDR3: CASSLGPQRDPTDTQYF; DNA: TGTGCCAGCAGCTTGGGACCTCAACGGGACCCCACAGATACGCAGTATTTT
V: TRBV28; J: TRBJ2-2; D: TRBD2; size: .; CDR3: CASTLGLAGIKNGELFF; DNA: TGTGCCAGCACTCTGGGACTAGCGGGTATTAAGAACGGGGAGCTGTTTTTT
V: TRBV2; J: TRBJ1-6; D: TRBD1; size: .; CDR3: CARGQTGGNSPLHF; DNA: TGTGCCAGAGGCCAAACAGGGGGTAATTCACCCCTCCACTTT
V: TRBV2; J: TRBJ1-3; D: .; size: .; CDR3: CASRGGSSGNTIYF; DNA: TGTGCCAGCAGGGGGGGCTCGTCTGGAAACACCATATATTTT
V: TRBV5-6; J: TRBJ1-1; D: .; size: .; CDR3: CASSYTGRTEAFF; DNA: TGTGCCAGCAGCTATACAGGGAGGACTGAAGCTTTCTTT
V: TRBV14; J: TRBJ2-7; D: TRBD2; size: .; CDR3: CASSQDRVGGRADEQYF; DNA: TGTGCCAGCAGCCAAGATCGGGTCGGAGGGAGGGCGGACGAGCAGTACTTC
V: TRBV19; J: TRBJ1-5; D: .; size: .; CDR3: CASSIVRGLGSNQPQHF; DNA: TGTGCCAGTAGTATAGTACGAGGGTTAGGAAGCAATCAGCCCCAGCATTTT
V: TRBV18; J: TRBJ1-5; D: .; size: .; CDR3: CASSPDGRSQPQHF; DNA: TGTGCCAGCTCACCAGATGGCAGGAGTCAGCCCCAGCATTTT